The 8 T cell receptor beta chains listed next were all sequenced from one sample in a study of shared clonotypes between healthy human individuals. Clones were read by immunoSEQ multiplex PCR, and TCRdb kept only the in-frame ones, dropping some. Counted here are about 2.3 million clones, approximately 93% occurring once; the ten biggest clones make up approximately 0.4%. The specimen was naive CD4+ T cells from PBMCs. Subset in this sample: CD45RA+ positively selected. Source of these receptors: a man aged 18 to 29 in good health. Some clones in this sample may be carry-over from other donors' samples.

The V call is TRBV9, the J call TRBJ2-7; TRBD2 aligns across 12 bases. Germline V gene lookup returns CDR1 SGDLS and CDR2 YYNGEE. V lost 3 bases and J lost 2; bases outside the gene matches: 3. The CDR3 contains 15 residues. CDR3 sequence reads: CASSASSGRAYEQYF. In DNA, the CDR3 is TGTGCCAGCAGCGCCTCTAGCGGGAGGGCCTACGAGCAGTACTTC.

This chain connects TRBV5-1 to TRBJ2-5, with TRBD2 matching over 9 bases. V lost 0 bases to trimming and J lost 2 bases; unmatched junction nucleotides: 5. Per the germline V gene, CDR1 is SGHRS and CDR2 is YFSETQ. The CDR3 totals 16 residues. The CDR3 spells CASSLALAGAQETQYF. The CDR3 DNA is TGCGCCAGCAGCTTGGCGTTAGCGGGAGCACAAGAGACCCAGTACTTC.

This clone was counted once. The chain couples TRBV4-1 to TRBJ2-1; 9 bases map to TRBD2. The CDR3 has 17 residues. Germline assignment: CDR1 MGHRA and CDR2 YSYEKL. After removal of 0 bases from V and 6 bases from J, the junction contained 9 bases not matched to a gene. CDR3 nucleotides: TGCGCCAGCAGCCAAGATATGGCTAGCGGGAATCGCAATGAGCAGTTCTTC. This gives the protein CASSQDMASGNRNEQFF.

The J gene is TRBJ2-2, the V gene TRBV2; D is undetermined. V dropped 5 bases and J dropped 5 bases, with 15 bases sitting between them. Germline CDR1 SNHLY, CDR2 FYNNEI. CDR3 length: 15 residues. The CDR3 sequence: CASSKGASLTGELFF. CDR3 in DNA: TGTGCCAGCAGTAAAGGCGCATCCTTAACCGGGGAGCTGTTTTTT.

The chain links TRBV6-5 to TRBJ2-5; D unclear. CDR1 and CDR2 (germline): MNHEY, SVGAGI. The CDR3 totals 10 residues. V lost 1 base and J lost 7, with 1 base in between. The CDR3 DNA is TGTGCCAGCAGTTACTGGACCCAGTACTTC. Encoded protein: CASSYWTQYF.

The V and J genes are TRBV2 and TRBJ2-2, with TRBD2 identical over 10 bases. The junction had 12 bases not matched to a gene; V was cut back by 4 bases and J by 7 bases. Germline CDR1 and CDR2: SNHLY and FYNNEI. The CDR3 totals 17 residues. Here the CDR3 reads CASSGPIAGGKGGELFF. DNA for the CDR3: TGTGCCAGCAGTGGTCCGATAGCGGGAGGAAAGGGCGGGGAGCTGTTTTTT.

This chain connects TRBV19 to TRBJ1-1, with unresolved D. The CDR3 consists of 16 residues. The germline V and J ends were trimmed by 1 base and 1 base, with 13 bases remaining between them. Germline V lookup: CDR1 LNHDA, CDR2 SQIVND (reference sequence). CDR3 nucleotides: TGTGCCAGTAGTATAGGCCCCCCCGCGGCGAACACTGAAGCTTTCTTT. As protein: CASSIGPPAANTEAFF.

This chain connects TRBV19 to TRBJ1-2, with TRBD1 matching over 9 bases. The CDR3 contains 14 residues. With 0 bases clipped from V and 7 bases from J, the junction kept 3 bases outside the gene matches. In germline, CDR1 is LNHDA, CDR2 SQIVND (reference sequence). The CDR3 loop is CASSIEVDRGGYTF. CDR3 bases: TGTGCCAGTAGTATAGAGGTGGACAGGGGTGGCTACACCTTC. Filled out from reference TRBV19 and TRBJ1-2, the complete variable domain reads DGGITQSPKYLFRKEGQNVTLSCEQNLNHDAMYWYRQDPGQGLRLIYYSQIVNDFQKGDIAEGYSVSREKKESFPLTVTSAQKNPTAFYLCASSIEVDRGGYTFGSGTRLTVV.